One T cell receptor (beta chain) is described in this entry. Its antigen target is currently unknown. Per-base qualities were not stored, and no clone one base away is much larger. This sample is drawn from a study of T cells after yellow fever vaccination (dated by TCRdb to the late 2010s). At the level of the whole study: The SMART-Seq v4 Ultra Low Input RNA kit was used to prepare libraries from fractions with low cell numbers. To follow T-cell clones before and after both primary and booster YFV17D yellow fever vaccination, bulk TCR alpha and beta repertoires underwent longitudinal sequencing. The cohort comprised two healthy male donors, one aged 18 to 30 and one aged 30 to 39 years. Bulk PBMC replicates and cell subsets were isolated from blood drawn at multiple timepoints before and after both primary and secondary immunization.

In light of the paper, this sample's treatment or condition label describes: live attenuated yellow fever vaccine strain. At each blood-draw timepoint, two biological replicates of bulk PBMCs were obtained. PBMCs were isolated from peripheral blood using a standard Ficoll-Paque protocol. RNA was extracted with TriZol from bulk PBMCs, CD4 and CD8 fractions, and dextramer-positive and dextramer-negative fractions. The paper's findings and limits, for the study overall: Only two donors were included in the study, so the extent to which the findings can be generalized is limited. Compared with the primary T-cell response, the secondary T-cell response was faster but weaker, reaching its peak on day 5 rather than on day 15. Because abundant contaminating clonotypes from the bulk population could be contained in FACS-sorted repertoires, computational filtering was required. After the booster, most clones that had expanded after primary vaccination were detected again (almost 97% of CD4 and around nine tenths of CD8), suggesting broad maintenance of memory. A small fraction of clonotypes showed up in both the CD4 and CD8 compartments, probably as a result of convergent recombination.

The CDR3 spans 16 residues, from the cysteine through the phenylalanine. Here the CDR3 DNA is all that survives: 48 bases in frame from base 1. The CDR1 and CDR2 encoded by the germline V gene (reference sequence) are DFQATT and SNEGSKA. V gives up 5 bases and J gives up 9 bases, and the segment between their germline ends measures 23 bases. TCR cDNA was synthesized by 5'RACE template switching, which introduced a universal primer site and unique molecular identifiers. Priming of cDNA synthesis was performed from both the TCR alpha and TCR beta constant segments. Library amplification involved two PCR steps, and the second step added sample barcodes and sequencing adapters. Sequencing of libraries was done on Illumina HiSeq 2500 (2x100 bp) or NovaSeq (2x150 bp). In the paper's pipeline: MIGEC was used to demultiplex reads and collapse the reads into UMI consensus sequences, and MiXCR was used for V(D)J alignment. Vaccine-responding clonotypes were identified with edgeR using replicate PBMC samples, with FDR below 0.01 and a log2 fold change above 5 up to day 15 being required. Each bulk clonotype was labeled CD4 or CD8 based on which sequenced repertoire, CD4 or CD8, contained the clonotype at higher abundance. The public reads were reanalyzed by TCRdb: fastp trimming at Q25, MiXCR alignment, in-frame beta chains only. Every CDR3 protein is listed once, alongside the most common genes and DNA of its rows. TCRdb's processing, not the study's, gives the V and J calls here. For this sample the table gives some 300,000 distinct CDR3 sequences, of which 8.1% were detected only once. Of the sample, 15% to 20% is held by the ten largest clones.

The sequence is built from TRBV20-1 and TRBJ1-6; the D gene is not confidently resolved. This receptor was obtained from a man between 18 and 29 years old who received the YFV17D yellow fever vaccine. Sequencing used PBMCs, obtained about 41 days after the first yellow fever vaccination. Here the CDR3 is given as CSASRSPGGQGSPLHF. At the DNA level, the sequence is TGCAGTGCTTCCCGGTCCCCAGGAGGGCAAGGTTCACCCCTCCACTTT.